This T cell receptor beta chain is from a study of human T cells and chemical hapten exposure. The CDR3 sequence is 14 residues long. Trimming stripped 3 bases from V and 2 bases from J, with 5 bases between. In germline, CDR1 is LNHNV, CDR2 YYDKDF (reference sequence). This clonotype has only a few counts. Described time point: patch test 1, 2 weeks after DPC sensitization. Treatment in this sample: therapeutic diphenylcyclopropenone sensitization with weekly scalp DPC. Total RNA extraction was carried out from unfractionated whole blood. TCRdb used MiXCR to reprocess the RACE reads, holding one entry per CDR3 protein. The data contain approximately 350,000 distinct CDR3 sequences, under 9% of them singletons.

The chain carries TRBV15 and TRBJ1-6, with no clear D. The TCR sequence derives from a woman younger than 30 with alopecia areata. Some clones in this sample may be carry-over from other donors' samples. Sequenced material: whole blood, taken in connection with sensitization to the hapten diphenylcyclopropenone (DPC). CDR3 coding DNA: TGTGCCACCAGCAGCGGGACCTATAATTCACCCCTCCACTTT. Protein product: CATSSGTYNSPLHF.